Shown below are 11 T cell receptor beta chains from a single sample sequenced in a study of vaccination and CD4 T cells after COVID-19 (dated by TCRdb to between 2021 and 2024). Their recognized antigens are unknown. This specimen's treatment or condition label, per the study, means: roughly ten-day PBMC culture with coronavirus spike peptide pools or control peptides (ViraFEST assay). The library was prepared using PCR. These reads were obtained on an Illumina iSeq 100. TCR sequencing of DNA from cultured CD4+ T cells used the Oncomine TCR Beta short-read assay at the Johns Hopkins FTIC core. Through fastp at Q25 and MiXCR, TCRdb rebuilt clones from the public reads, retaining in-frame beta chains. Each CDR3 protein appears once, grouped with its most common genes and DNA. The sample contains 20,000 to 25,000 distinct CDR3 sequences, about 51% of them found a single time. The ten largest clones capture roughly 4.6% of the sample.

Specimen: CD4+ T cells from blood, cultured in vitro. The receptors originated from a human donor who had recovered from COVID-19.

The sample holds one count of this clonotype. This chain joins TRBV27 and TRBJ2-1; D is possibly TRBD1 or TRBD2 (5 bases each). Germline CDR1 MNHEY, CDR2 SMNVEV (reference sequence). The CDR3 runs 16 residues. V lost 5 bases to trimming and J lost 2 bases, with 16 bases between them. CDR3 nucleotides: TGTGCCAGCAGTCCCCCTCCGGGACGGGCCTACAATGAGCAGTTCTTC. It specifies CASSPPPGRAYNEQFF.

This clonotype was recorded a few times. The rearrangement uses TRBV5-1 and TRBJ2-1; 8 bases map to TRBD2. The germline V gene has CDR1 SGHRS and CDR2 YFSETQ. V lost 4 bases to trimming and J lost 5 bases; unmatched junction nucleotides: 5. This CDR3 comprises 14 residues. CDR3 bases: TGCGCCAGCAGCGAGCGGGAGCCAGACAATGAGCAGTTCTTC. Translated: CASSEREPDNEQFF.

V gene TRBV28 combines with J gene TRBJ1-4, with 7 bases fitting TRBD1. The junction had 7 bases not matched to a gene; V was cut back by 7 bases and J by 5 bases. The CDR3 has 14 amino acids. Germline-derived CDR1 and CDR2 are MDHEN and SYDVKM. The CDR3 loop is CASTLSGGNEKLFF. The DNA for the CDR3 is TGTGCCAGCACCCTCTCAGGGGGGAATGAAAAACTGTTTTTT.

The chain recombines TRBV7-2 with TRBJ1-2, with 8 bases fitting TRBD1. CDR1 is SGHTA, CDR2 FQGNSA, per germline. The CDR3 loop spans 14 amino acids. V shed 5 bases, J shed 2 bases, and the junction held 4 bases outside the gene matches. CDR3 residues: CASSPDRANYGYTF. DNA of the CDR3: TGTGCCAGCAGCCCGGACAGGGCGAACTATGGCTACACCTTC. Together with reference TRBV7-2 and TRBJ1-2, the CDR3 gives the full variable domain: GAGVSQSPSNKVTEKGKDVELRCDPISGHTALYWYRQSLGQGLEFLIYFQGNSAPDKSGLPSDRFSAERTGGSVSTLTIQRTQQEDSAVYLCASSPDRANYGYTFGSGTRLTVV.

The chain couples TRBV20-1 to TRBJ1-1; D not resolved. CDR3 length: 12 residues. V was clipped by 1 base and J by 6 bases, with 9 bases between them. Germline V gene lookup returns CDR1 DFQATT and CDR2 SNEGSKA (reference sequence). The CDR3 is CSARAKSAEAFF. The CDR3 region has the DNA TGCAGTGCTAGAGCTAAGAGCGCTGAAGCTTTCTTT.

This clonotype was seen only once. This chain joins TRBV24-1 and TRBJ2-6; D is possibly TRBD1 or TRBD2 (5 bases each). The CDR3 is 17 residues long. Germline CDR1 is KGHDR and CDR2 is SFDVKD. Trimming stripped 5 bases from V and 3 bases from J, with 16 bases between. The DNA of the CDR3 is TGTGCCACCAGTGGTAGAAGAGGGGACGATGGGGCCAACGTCCTGACTTTC. This gives the protein CATSGRRGDDGANVLTF.

The V and J genes are TRBV28 and TRBJ1-2; D is uncertain. Germline V CDR1 and CDR2: MDHEN, SYDVKM. V was shortened by 1 base and J by 4 bases, with 7 bases between the two germline ends. CDR3 length: 13 amino acids. The chain's CDR3 is CASSLLPSYGYTF. The DNA for the CDR3 is TGTGCCAGCAGTTTATTACCCAGCTATGGCTACACCTTC.

There are a few counts of this clonotype. The rearrangement uses TRBV19 and TRBJ2-3, with D possibly TRBD2 on 6 matching bases. CDR1 is LNHDA and CDR2 is SQIVND in the germline V gene (reference sequence). Deletions cut 5 bases from V and 4 bases from J, with 16 bases between. This CDR3 spans 15 amino acids. The CDR3 sequence is CASSVSGLWADTQYF. CDR3 sequence (DNA): TGTGCCAGTAGTGTTTCGGGACTCTGGGCAGATACGCAGTATTTT.

The chain couples TRBV28 to TRBJ2-7; 11 positions agree with TRBD2. V dropped 5 bases and J dropped 7; count of bases not matched to a gene: 7. CDR3 length: 14 residues. Germline assignment: CDR1 MDHEN and CDR2 SYDVKM. This CDR3 is CASSPTSGIWEQYF. In DNA form, the CDR3 reads TGTGCCAGCAGTCCGACTAGCGGGATTTGGGAGCAGTACTTC. The complete variable domain, with remaining parts taken from reference TRBV28 and TRBJ2-7, reads DVKVTQSSRYLVKRTGEKVFLECVQDMDHENMFWYRQDPGLGLRLIYFSYDVKMKEKGDIPEGYSVSREKKERFSLILESASTNQTSMYLCASSPTSGIWEQYFGPGTRLTVT.

The rearrangement uses TRBV7-8 and TRBJ2-3; the match to TRBD2 covers 11 bases. This CDR3 region has 16 residues. Germline V CDR1 and CDR2: SGHVS, FQNEAQ. The ends lost 1 base at V and 5 bases at J; junction bases unmatched: 5. The CDR3 protein is CASSLVAGGSLDTQYF. The CDR3 DNA follows: TGTGCCAGCAGCTTAGTAGCGGGGGGGTCCCTAGATACGCAGTATTTT.

The V gene is TRBV27, the J gene TRBJ2-1; 7 nucleotides align to TRBD2. This CDR3 region has 16 residues. Germline loops: CDR1 MNHEY, CDR2 SMNVEV (reference sequence). The ends lost 4 bases at V and 5 bases at J; junction bases unmatched: 11. The CDR3 DNA sequence: TGTGCCAGCAGTTCATATAGCGGGTTGGGCAACAATGAGCAGTTCTTC. This translates into CASSSYSGLGNNEQFF.